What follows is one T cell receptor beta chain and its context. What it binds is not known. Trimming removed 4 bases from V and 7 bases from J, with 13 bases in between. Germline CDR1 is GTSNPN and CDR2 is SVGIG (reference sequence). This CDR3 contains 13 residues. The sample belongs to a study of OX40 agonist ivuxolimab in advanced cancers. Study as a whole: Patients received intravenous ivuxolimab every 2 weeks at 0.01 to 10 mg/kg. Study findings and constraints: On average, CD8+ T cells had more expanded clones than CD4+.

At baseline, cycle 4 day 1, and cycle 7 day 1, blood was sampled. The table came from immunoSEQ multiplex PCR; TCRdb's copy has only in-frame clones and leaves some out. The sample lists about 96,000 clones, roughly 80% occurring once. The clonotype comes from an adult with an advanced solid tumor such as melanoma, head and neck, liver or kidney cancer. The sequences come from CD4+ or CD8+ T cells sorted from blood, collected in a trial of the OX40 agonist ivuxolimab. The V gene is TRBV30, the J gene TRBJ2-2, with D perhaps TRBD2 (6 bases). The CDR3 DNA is TGTGCCTGGACTGGACTCGGGGGCGGGGAGCTGTTTTTT. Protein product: CAWTGLGGGELFF. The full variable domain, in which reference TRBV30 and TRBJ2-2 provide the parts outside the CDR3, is SQTIHQWPATLVQPVGSPLSLECTVEGTSNPNLYWYRQAAGRGLQLLFYSVGIGQISSEVPQNLSASRPQDRQFILSSKKLLLSDSGFYLCAWTGLGGGELFFGEGSRLTVL.